A single sample is the source of the 17 T cell receptor beta chains below, sequenced in a study of blood T cell repertoires in COVID-19. The assay was immunoSEQ multiplex PCR, and TCRdb's table has in-frame clones only and misses some. Of over 250,000 clones in the sample, around 89% were seen once. Sequenced input: PBMCs or T cells enriched from blood (not recorded which). All receptors derive from a woman in her 50s who had recovered from COVID-19.

CDR3 DNA sequence: TGTGCCATCAGAGCGGGAGCTAGTACCGGGGAGCTGTTTTTT. It codes for CAIRAGASTGELFF. The genes are TRBV10-3 and TRBJ2-2; 8 positions match TRBD2. Germline V gene lookup returns CDR1 ENHRY and CDR2 SYGVKD. V lost 6 bases and J lost 5; bases outside the gene matches: 5. The CDR3 extends over 14 amino acids.

This clone was detected a few times. This chain connects TRBV28 to TRBJ1-2; 9 bases are a match to TRBD1. This CDR3 has 14 residues. From germline, CDR1 is MDHEN and CDR2 SYDVKM. Unmatched junction bases numbered 6, after V lost 6 bases and J lost 4 bases. Written as DNA, the CDR3 is TGTGCCAGCAGAACAGGACAGGGGACCTATGGCTACACCTTC. As protein: CASRTGQGTYGYTF.

Here the CDR3 reads CASSVARLAGGSSYNEQFF. DNA of the CDR3: TGTGCCAGCAGCGTAGCTAGACTAGCGGGAGGTAGCTCCTACAATGAGCAGTTCTTC. This chain links TRBV9 with TRBJ2-1; 13 positions match TRBD2. V lost 0 bases and J lost 0; bases outside the gene matches: 6. Germline loops: CDR1 SGDLS, CDR2 YYNGEE. This CDR3 is 19 amino acids long.

The V call is TRBV10-2, the J call TRBJ2-7; 8 bases match TRBD1. The CDR3 is 14 residues long. Trimming at V came to 4 bases and at J to 5 bases, leaving 7 bases not matched to a gene. Per germline, CDR1 WSHSY and CDR2 SAAADI. The CDR3 is CASSVTGDRDEQYF. CDR3 nucleotides: TGCGCCAGCAGTGTGACAGGGGACAGAGACGAGCAGTACTTC.

This clone was seen once. This rearrangement joins TRBV30 to TRBJ2-3; 10 bases are shared with TRBD2. The CDR3 contains 16 residues. J was trimmed by 6 bases and V by 6 bases; bases with no gene match: 15. Germline V lookup: CDR1 GTSNPN, CDR2 SVGIG (reference sequence). CDR3 bases: TGTGCCTGCACACTGGACGCTAGCGGGAGTACGGATACGCAGTATTTT. Protein: CACTLDASGSTDTQYF.

This clone was seen a handful of times. The chain carries TRBV7-8 and TRBJ1-2; D is unresolved. This CDR3 spans 13 amino acids. Germline loops: CDR1 SGHVS, CDR2 FQNEAQ. The V gene lost 4 bases and the J gene lost 6 bases, with 12 bases spanning the gap. CDR3 coding DNA: TGTGCCAGCAGCTGGACTCGATTCGATGGCTACACCTTC. Its protein is CASSWTRFDGYTF.

V usage is TRBV24-1 and J usage is TRBJ2-1, with 8 bases identical to TRBD1. The J segment lost 3 bases and the V segment lost 4 bases, leaving 7 bases of the junction unmatched. The CDR3 loop spans 16 amino acids. Germline CDR1 and CDR2: KGHDR and SFDVKD. As DNA, the CDR3 is TGTGCCACCAGTGAGAAAGGACAGGGCTTCTACAATGAGCAGTTCTTC. As protein: CATSEKGQGFYNEQFF.

The J gene is TRBJ1-3, the V gene TRBV9, with 7 positions matching TRBD1. J lost 0 bases, V lost 3 bases, and 6 bases had no gene match. Germline values: CDR1 SGDLS, CDR2 YYNGEE. CDR3 length: 16 amino acids. The CDR3 DNA is TGTGCCAGCAGCGGGGGTGGACAGGTCTCTGGAAACACCATATATTTT. Translating it yields CASSGGGQVSGNTIYF.

V is TRBV12-3 or TRBV12-4 and J is TRBJ1-1; D is undetermined. Trimming removed 3 bases at V and 3 bases at J, with 5 bases between. The length of the CDR3 is 12 residues. As DNA, the CDR3 is TGTGCCAGCAGTTTGTATTACACTGAAGCTTTCTTT. Amino acid sequence: CASSLYYTEAFF.

This sequence joins TRBV30 and TRBJ1-5; D is unclear. Trimming left V 0 bases short and J 3 bases short, with 9 bases between. CDR1 and CDR2 from the germline V gene are GTSNPN and SVGIG (reference sequence). The CDR3 spans 14 residues. The CDR3 is CAWSVHRDNQPQHF. CDR3 in DNA: TGTGCCTGGAGTGTACACCGTGACAATCAGCCCCAGCATTTT.

The chain has TRBV2 and TRBJ2-3; the match to TRBD2 covers 9 bases. Trimming cost V 6 bases and J 0 bases; bases outside gene matches: 4. CDR3 length equals 15 residues. Germline CDR1 SNHLY, CDR2 FYNNEI. CDR3 DNA: TGTGCCAGCAGAGATGGACTAGCGAGCACAGATACGCAGTATTTT. The encoded protein is CASRDGLASTDTQYF.

V usage is TRBV28 and J usage is TRBJ1-2; 9 nucleotides match TRBD1. Germline-derived CDR1 and CDR2 are MDHEN and SYDVKM. The CDR3 sequence is 14 residues long. After removal of 6 bases from V and 4 bases from J, the junction contained 6 bases not matched to a gene. Here the CDR3 reads CASSRQGVPYGYTF. CDR3 coding DNA: TGTGCCAGCAGCAGACAGGGGGTTCCCTATGGCTACACCTTC.

This rearrangement joins TRBV9 to TRBJ1-5, with D perhaps TRBD1 (6 bases). Deletions cut 4 bases from V and 0 bases from J, with 8 bases between. Germline loops: CDR1 SGDLS, CDR2 YYNGEE. This CDR3 is 14 amino acids long. CDR3 sequence: CASSPDSSNQPQHF. Written as DNA, the CDR3 is TGTGCCAGCAGCCCGGACAGTAGCAATCAGCCCCAGCATTTT.

The rearrangement links TRBV30 to TRBJ1-6, with TRBD1 identical over 7 bases. Germline V gene sequence: CDR1 GTSNPN, CDR2 SVGIG (reference sequence). The CDR3 is 17 residues long. The trim removed 1 base at V and 0 bases at J, leaving 6 bases unmatched. The CDR3 region is CAWSARQGSSYNSPLHF. DNA for the CDR3: TGTGCCTGGAGTGCCCGACAGGGCAGCTCCTATAATTCACCCCTCCACTTT. Combining the CDR3 with reference TRBV30 and TRBJ1-6 gives the whole variable domain SQTIHQWPATLVQPVGSPLSLECTVEGTSNPNLYWYRQAAGRGLQLLFYSVGIGQISSEVPQNLSASRPQDRQFILSSKKLLLSDSGFYLCAWSARQGSSYNSPLHFGNGTRLTVT.

This chain connects TRBV2 to TRBJ1-6, with a possible D match to TRBD1 (6 bases). Trimming shortened V by 5 bases and J by 7 bases, and 12 bases separated the two germline ends. The CDR3 contains 14 residues. Germline lookup yields CDR1 SNHLY and CDR2 FYNNEI. The CDR3 DNA follows: TGTGCCAGCAGTACAGGGAGTAGCAATTCACCCCTCCACTTT. It codes for CASSTGSSNSPLHF.

This sequence joins TRBV6-4 and TRBJ2-7, with D maybe TRBD1 (6 bases). Trimming shortened V by 0 bases and J by 2 bases, and 14 bases separated the two germline ends. The CDR3 extends over 16 amino acids. Germline V gives CDR1 MRHNA, CDR2 SNTAGT. CDR3 residues: CASSDSGQGNPYEQYF. CDR3 nucleotide sequence: TGTGCCAGCAGTGACTCGGGTCAGGGGAACCCCTACGAGCAGTACTTC.

CDR3: CASAASENNEQFF. The DNA of the CDR3 is TGTGCCAGCGCCGCTAGCGAGAACAATGAGCAGTTCTTC. V and J are TRBV6-5 and TRBJ2-1; D is perhaps TRBD2 (6 bases). V lost 8 bases, J lost 5 bases, and 13 bases lay in between. Germline values: CDR1 MNHEY, CDR2 SVGAGI. CDR3 length equals 13 residues.